The rows below give T cell receptor beta chains drawn from one sample of a study of T cells after posttransplantation cyclophosphamide. Clones were sequenced by immunoSEQ multiplex PCR, and TCRdb holds only the in-frame ones, with some missing. The table has roughly 14,000 clones, around 81% seen once. Sequencing was done on a sample of memory CD4+ T cells sorted from PBMCs. Receptor source: a man aged 45-65 years in good health, CMV-negative, and a related stem cell transplant donor. Each CDR3 is given with its conserved first and last residue. The order of the fields is D gene, clone size, J gene, V gene, CDR3 protein, CDR3 DNA. A D gene is named only where the DNA matches it firmly. A clone size is listed for some rows: how often the clone was seen (once, few, many), or a class if it is expanded.

d_gene: .; abundance: .; j_gene: TRBJ2-7; v_gene: TRBV11-2; CDR3aa: CASSLSGAPRSYEQYF; CDR3nt: TGTGCCAGCAGCCTCTCAGGGGCTCCCAGATCCTACGAGCAGTACTTC
d_gene: .; abundance: .; j_gene: TRBJ2-7; v_gene: TRBV6-5; CDR3aa: CASSYQTGEGYEQYF; CDR3nt: TGTGCCAGCAGTTACCAGACAGGGGAGGGCTACGAGCAGTACTTC
d_gene: .; abundance: once; j_gene: TRBJ2-7; v_gene: TRBV18; CDR3aa: CASSPADWASYEQYF; CDR3nt: TGTGCCAGCTCACCCGCGGACTGGGCGTCCTACGAGCAGTACTTC
d_gene: TRBD2; abundance: once; j_gene: TRBJ2-7; v_gene: TRBV7-9; CDR3aa: CASSLAGGSYEQYF; CDR3nt: TGTGCCAGCAGCTTAGCGGGAGGGTCCTACGAGCAGTACTTC
d_gene: TRBD2; abundance: .; j_gene: TRBJ2-7; v_gene: TRBV5-4; CDR3aa: CASSRIARGAYEQYF; CDR3nt: TGTGCCAGCAGCCGCATAGCGCGGGGGGCCTACGAGCAGTACTTC
d_gene: .; abundance: .; j_gene: TRBJ2-1; v_gene: TRBV6-5; CDR3aa: CASSNGGVGNNEQFF; CDR3nt: TGTGCCAGCAGCAATGGAGGGGTAGGTAACAATGAGCAGTTCTTC
d_gene: TRBD2; abundance: .; j_gene: TRBJ2-1; v_gene: TRBV7-2; CDR3aa: CASSLARGGNFHHYNEQFF; CDR3nt: TGTGCCAGCAGCTTAGCGCGGGGGGGAAACTTCCACCACTACAATGAGCAGTTCTTC
d_gene: .; abundance: .; j_gene: TRBJ2-6; v_gene: TRBV5-1; CDR3aa: CASSLGGPGANVLTF; CDR3nt: TGCGCCAGCAGCTTGGGGGGGCCTGGGGCCAACGTCCTGACTTTC
d_gene: TRBD1; abundance: .; j_gene: TRBJ1-2; v_gene: TRBV7-8; CDR3aa: CASSLEGRGPGYGYTF; CDR3nt: TGTGCCAGCAGCTTAGAGGGCAGGGGGCCGGGCTATGGCTACACCTTC
d_gene: TRBD1; abundance: .; j_gene: TRBJ2-1; v_gene: TRBV11-2; CDR3aa: CASSPIKGDRDEQFF; CDR3nt: TGTGCCAGCAGTCCTATCAAGGGAGACAGGGATGAGCAGTTCTTC
d_gene: .; abundance: .; j_gene: TRBJ2-1; v_gene: TRBV7-2; CDR3aa: CASSLRRLRSNEQFF; CDR3nt: TGTGCCAGCAGCTTAAGGCGACTACGGAGTAATGAGCAGTTCTTC
d_gene: .; abundance: .; j_gene: TRBJ2-1; v_gene: TRBV4-1; CDR3aa: CASSPLSPGSSYNEQFF; CDR3nt: TGCGCCAGCAGCCCGTTAAGTCCGGGGAGCTCCTACAATGAGCAGTTCTTC
d_gene: .; abundance: .; j_gene: TRBJ2-1; v_gene: TRBV15; CDR3aa: CATSRDAHNEQFF; CDR3nt: TGTGCCACCAGCAGAGATGCGCACAATGAGCAGTTCTTC
d_gene: TRBD2; abundance: .; j_gene: TRBJ2-5; v_gene: TRBV5-1; CDR3aa: CASSSGGTSAGETQYF; CDR3nt: TGCGCCAGCAGCTCGGGGGGGACTAGCGCTGGGGAGACCCAGTACTTC
d_gene: TRBD1; abundance: few; j_gene: TRBJ2-7; v_gene: TRBV11-2; CDR3aa: CASSSYRGLAYEQYF; CDR3nt: TGTGCCAGCAGCTCGTACAGGGGGCTGGCCTACGAGCAGTACTTC
d_gene: TRBD2; abundance: .; j_gene: TRBJ2-1; v_gene: TRBV6-5; CDR3aa: CASSKGLAGVTEQFF; CDR3nt: TGTGCCAGCAGTAAGGGACTAGCGGGGGTTACTGAGCAGTTCTTC